The 11 T cell receptor beta chains presented below share a single source sample, sequenced in a study of human T cells and chemical hapten exposure. Documented time point: patch test 2, 6 weeks after DPC sensitization. The sample's treatment: therapeutic diphenylcyclopropenone sensitization with weekly scalp DPC. Via MiXCR, TCRdb re-called the RACE reads, giving one row per CDR3 protein. The table includes 85,000 to 95,000 distinct CDR3 sequences, 9.5% to 11% detected once. The sequencing used whole blood, collected in connection with sensitization to the hapten diphenylcyclopropenone (DPC). The source of these receptors is a man in his forties with alopecia areata. Some clones in this sample may be carry-over from other donors' samples.

This clonotype was recorded many times. The V and J genes are TRBV5-1 and TRBJ2-1, with TRBD2 matching 10 bases. The CDR3 spans 16 residues. Germline CDR1 and CDR2: SGHRS and YFSETQ. V shed 1 base and J 4 bases; nucleotides not matched to a gene: 5. CDR3 sequence: CASSLLAGEQYNEQFF. CDR3 in DNA: TGCGCCAGCAGCTTGCTAGCGGGAGAACAATACAATGAGCAGTTCTTC.

This clonotype was observed a few times. The chain joins TRBV24-1 to TRBJ2-1, with D hard to call. From germline, CDR1 is KGHDR and CDR2 SFDVKD. The CDR3 extends over 12 amino acids. V shed 9 bases and J shed 3 bases, with 8 bases lying between them. CDR3 residues: CATGDLYNEQFF. As DNA, the CDR3 is TGTGCCACCGGGGATCTCTACAATGAGCAGTTCTTC.

This clonotype was observed at least ten times. This rearrangement joins TRBV7-2 to TRBJ2-7, with no clear D. This CDR3 comprises 11 residues. Germline CDR1 reads SGHTA; CDR2 reads FQGNSA. The germline V and J ends were trimmed by 5 bases and 3 bases, with 5 bases remaining between them. CDR3 coding DNA: TGTGCCAGCAGCCCGGACTACGAGCAGTACTTC. Translation gives CASSPDYEQYF.

At least ten counts were recorded for this clonotype. The chain is built from TRBV12-3 or TRBV12-4 and TRBJ1-6; D unresolved. CDR3 length equals 12 residues. Trimming pared 6 bases from V and 12 bases from J, leaving 12 bases between. The CDR3 here is CASSAPGRPLHF. CDR3 DNA: TGTGCCAGCAGCGCCCCAGGCAGACCCCTCCACTTT.

The rearrangement uses TRBV29-1 and TRBJ2-7, with a possible D match to TRBD1 (6 bases). CDR1 is SQVTM, CDR2 ANQGSEA, per germline. The V end lost 1 base, the J end lost 3 bases, and 7 bases lay between the germline ends. This CDR3 is built from 12 residues. CDR3 residues: CSVEAQGYEQYF. Written as DNA, the CDR3 is TGCAGCGTTGAAGCACAGGGCTACGAGCAGTACTTC.

The CDR3 DNA is TGCGCCAGCAGGAGGTCTAGCGGGACCTACCAAGAGACCCAGTACTTC. Translated, it gives CASRRSSGTYQETQYF. The chain combines TRBV5-1 with TRBJ2-5; TRBD2 aligns across 9 bases. Trimming removed 5 bases from V and 0 bases from J; junction bases left unmatched: 8. The CDR3 has 16 residues. Germline CDR1 is SGHRS and CDR2 is YFSETQ.

The chain uses TRBV6-1 and TRBJ2-7, with D unresolved. Looked up from germline, CDR1 is MNHNS and CDR2 is SASEGT. With 1 base removed from V and 4 bases from J, the gap between germline ends came to 14 bases. The CDR3 has 15 residues. CDR3 in DNA: TGTGCCAGCAGTGAAGGAACCAGCAGAACTTACGAGCAGTACGTC. This sequence encodes CASSEGTSRTYEQYV.

This clonotype was picked up a small number of times. The rearrangement links TRBV29-1 to TRBJ1-4; D not certain. This CDR3 is built from 13 residues. Deletions cut 0 bases from V and 5 bases from J, with 7 bases between. Germline V gene data show CDR1 as SQVTM and CDR2 as ANQGSEA. The CDR3 protein is CSVEESVNEKLFF. CDR3 DNA sequence: TGCAGCGTTGAAGAGTCCGTCAATGAAAAACTGTTTTTT.

The rearrangement joins TRBV7-2 to TRBJ2-1; 14 positions match TRBD2. CDR3 length equals 16 residues. CDR1 is SGHTA, CDR2 FQGNSA, per germline. The J segment lost 7 bases and the V segment lost 4 bases, leaving 6 bases of the junction unmatched. The CDR3 is CASSSPTSGRANEQFF. In nucleotides, the CDR3 is TGTGCCAGCAGCTCCCCGACTAGCGGGAGGGCTAATGAGCAGTTCTTC.

Ten or more counts support this clonotype. This sequence joins TRBV6-6 and TRBJ1-3; maybe TRBD1 (5 bases). The CDR3 totals 14 residues. CDR1 and CDR2 (germline): MNHNY, SVGAGI (reference sequence). Trimming left V 3 bases short and J 0 bases short, with 6 bases between. The CDR3 here is CASSYGTSGNTIYF. The CDR3 DNA sequence: TGTGCCAGCAGTTATGGGACCTCTGGAAACACCATATATTTT.

This clonotype was observed many times. This chain uses TRBV5-1 with TRBJ2-5, with 8 bases aligning to TRBD1. Germline CDR1 SGHRS, CDR2 YFSETQ. The CDR3 contains 14 residues. Germline trimming cut 3 bases from V and 5 bases from J; bases unmatched to any gene: 6. CDR3 in amino acids: CASSSGQGGETQYF. CDR3 sequence (DNA): TGCGCCAGCAGCTCTGGACAGGGCGGCGAGACCCAGTACTTC.